The source of this T cell receptor beta chain is a study of blood T cell repertoires in COVID-19. Study at large: COVID-19 samples collected from the United States, Italy and Spain covered acute and convalescent phases. PBMCs, B-cell-depleted T cells, or T cells provided the cDNA or gDNA that made up the material.

Per the authors' pipeline: Counts of nucleated cells, estimated from reference gene primer amplification, were obtained. Assay used: immunoSEQ multiplex PCR; TCRdb lists only in-frame clones, some missing. V, J and clone size are those of that table, while D and trimming were read from the DNA. The data show about 35,000 clones, about 80% seen once. The CDR3 covers 16 residues. Looked up from germline, CDR1 is MDHEN and CDR2 is SYDVKM. The V gene lost 2 bases and the J gene lost 2 bases, with 15 bases spanning the gap. V and J are TRBV28 and TRBJ2-5; TRBD2 might be the D (5 bases). Sequenced: peripheral blood. This receptor was taken from a man aged 50 to 59 with acute or convalescent COVID-19. CDR3 nucleotides: TGTGCCAGCAGTTTAGGATCAAGCGGCGGTCAAGAGACCCAGTACTTC. Encoded protein: CASSLGSSGGQETQYF.